This TCR beta chain was sequenced during a study of blood T cell repertoires in COVID-19. Sequencing was performed with immunoSEQ multiplex PCR; in TCRdb, only in-frame clones are kept and a portion is missing. Here the sample spans 110,000 or so clones, more than 70% being singletons. Between the trimmed V and J ends, which lost 2 bases and 2 bases, there was a span of 17 bases. Germline CDR1 is KGHDR and CDR2 is SFDVKD. This CDR3 is 17 amino acids long. Sequencing was performed on peripheral blood. The rearrangement joins TRBV24-1 to TRBJ1-2; D is uncertain. The receptor's source is a woman in her 70s who had recovered from COVID-19. The CDR3 loop reads CATSDWSSARGNYGYTF. The DNA of the CDR3 is TGTGCCACCAGTGATTGGTCCTCGGCCCGAGGGAACTATGGCTACACCTTC.